This TCR beta chain was identified in a study of T cell responses to AZD1222 COVID-19 vaccine. The germline V gene encodes CDR1 LNHDA and CDR2 SQIVND (reference sequence). The CDR3 contains 16 residues. V lost 4 bases, J lost 2 bases, and 15 bases lay in between. Worth noting for this clone: The target antigen is unknown.

Study-level points and caveats: Along spike, vaccine-associated CD4 TCRs were found throughout, with dominance at 160-218 and 743-854.

Sequencing used immunoSEQ multiplex PCR; TCRdb keeps in-frame clones, though not all of them. In the table there are some 85,000 clones, roughly nine tenths of which are singletons. This sequence originates from an adult in good health. This chain uses TRBV19 with TRBJ1-5; no definite D call. The sequencing used peripheral blood, collected on day 0 of AZD1222 vaccination. The CDR3 region is CASSTSFVYGNQPQHF. CDR3 coding DNA: TGTGCCAGTAGTACCTCCTTCGTGTACGGCAATCAGCCCCAGCATTTT.